The clone carrying this TCR beta chain was seen at least ten times. The target antigen is unknown. Primers used in a second PCR of roughly 7 to 11 cycles were a sample-barcoded 5' primer and a J-beta primer mix. TCRdb ran MiXCR on the 5' RACE reads and lists one entry per CDR3 protein. Of around 520,000 distinct CDR3 sequences in the sample, about 26% are singletons; the top ten hold 3% to 4%. The sample is drawn from a study of blood T cells in healthy people across ages. For the study at large: About one barcoded beta molecule was captured per two T cells (by template switching). The study's findings and limits: Fewer expanded clones and more diversity marked long-lived versus aged donors.

Every donor provided around 10 milliliters of peripheral blood. Isolation of PBMCs gave at least 6.5 million cells per sample. V was clipped by 2 bases and J by 3 bases, with 13 bases between them. Per germline, CDR1 PRHDT and CDR2 FYEKMQ (reference sequence). The CDR3 runs 16 residues. The same data also went into a second study, on T cells of mothers and their children.

Sample: blood. The source of this sequence is a boy between 2 and 10 years old in good health. The chain combines TRBV13 with TRBJ2-2; D remains ambiguous. The DNA for the CDR3 is TGTGCCAGCAGCTTATCTGGGTTTGTAGACACCGGGGAGCTGTTTTTT. It translates to CASSLSGFVDTGELFF.